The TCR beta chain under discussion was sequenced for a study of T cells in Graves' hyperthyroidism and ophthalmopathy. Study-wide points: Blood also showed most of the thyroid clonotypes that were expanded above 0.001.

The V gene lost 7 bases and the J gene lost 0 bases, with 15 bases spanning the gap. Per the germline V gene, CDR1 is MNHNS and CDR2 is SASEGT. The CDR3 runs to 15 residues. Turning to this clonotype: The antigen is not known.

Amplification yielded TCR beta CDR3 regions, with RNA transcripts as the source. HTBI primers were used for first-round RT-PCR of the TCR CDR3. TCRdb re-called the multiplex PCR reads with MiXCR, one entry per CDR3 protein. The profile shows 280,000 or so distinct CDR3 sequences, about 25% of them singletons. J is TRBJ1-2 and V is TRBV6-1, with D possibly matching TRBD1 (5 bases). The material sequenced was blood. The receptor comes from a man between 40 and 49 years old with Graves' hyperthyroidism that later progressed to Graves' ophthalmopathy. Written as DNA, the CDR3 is TGTGCCAGCACTCGTGACAGCTTAACTAACTATGGCTACACCTTC. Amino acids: CASTRDSLTNYGYTF.